Listed here are 29 T cell receptor beta chains from one sample, sequenced in a study of T-cell memory formation after mild COVID-19. TCRdb fed the 5' RACE reads into MiXCR, producing one record per CDR3 protein. The sample has about 140,000 distinct CDR3 sequences, 14% seen once. Sequences were obtained from PBMCs or a T cell subset sorted from them (not recorded which). These receptors all come from an adult woman who had mild COVID-19 (a few samples of this study predate the infection). Cell type and time point are not known.

The CDR3, as DNA: TGTGCCAGCAGTCCCTATAGCGGATATAGCACAGATACGCAGTATTTT. It yields the protein CASSPYSGYSTDTQYF. The chain couples TRBV25-1 to TRBJ2-3; TRBD2 might be the D (6 bases). The CDR3 covers 16 residues. Germline lookup yields CDR1 MGHDK and CDR2 SYGVNS. V lost 5 bases to trimming and J lost 0 bases, with 15 bases between them.

This clonotype was counted a few times. The chain employs TRBV9 and TRBJ2-5; tentatively, D is TRBD1 (6 bases). CDR3 size: 12 residues. Germline CDR1 is SGDLS and CDR2 is YYNGEE. Trimming shortened V by 3 bases and J by 5 bases, and 8 bases separated the two germline ends. The CDR3 protein is CASSDRAETQYF. CDR3 DNA: TGTGCCAGCAGCGACAGGGCGGAGACCCAGTACTTC.

This chain joins TRBV12-3 or TRBV12-4 and TRBJ2-3; no clear D gene. This CDR3 has 10 amino acids. Trimming took off 6 bases at V and 7 bases at J, with 5 bases between the two ends. CDR3: CASSQNTQYF. The CDR3, as DNA: TGTGCCAGCAGCCAAAATACGCAGTATTTT.

The rearrangement uses TRBV4-1 and TRBJ1-1; D is unclear. Germline V gives CDR1 MGHRA, CDR2 YSYEKL. Trimming cost V 0 bases and J 10 bases, with 12 bases left between them. This CDR3 comprises 13 residues. The CDR3 DNA is TGCGCCAGCAGCCAAGAGGAAGGTTCGGGAGCTTTCTTT. It is translated as CASSQEEGSGAFF.

In this sample, this clonotype turned up a few times. V usage is TRBV2 and J usage is TRBJ1-2; perhaps TRBD1 as D (6 bases). The CDR3 totals 14 residues. From germline, CDR1 is SNHLY and CDR2 FYNNEI. The V gene lost 6 bases and the J gene lost 3 bases, with 14 bases spanning the gap. In nucleotides, the CDR3 is TGTGCCAGCAGAACCAAACAGGGCTACTATGGCTACACCTTC. Protein: CASRTKQGYYGYTF.

The table lists this clonotype with a few counts. The chain recombines TRBV7-9 with TRBJ2-7; 9 bases match TRBD1. J was trimmed by 3 bases and V by 2 bases; bases with no gene match: 8. The CDR3 is made up of 16 amino acids. Germline lookup yields CDR1 SEHNR and CDR2 FQNEAQ (reference sequence). CDR3 sequence: CASSLFVTGGFYEQYF. DNA of the CDR3: TGTGCCAGCAGCTTATTTGTTACAGGGGGCTTCTACGAGCAGTACTTC. The variable domain in full, with the rest retrieved from reference TRBV7-9 and TRBJ2-7, is DTGVSQNPRHKITKRGQNVTFRCDPISEHNRLYWYRQTLGQGPEFLTYFQNEAQLEKSRLLSDRFSAERPKGSFSTLEIQRTEQGDSAMYLCASSLFVTGGFYEQYFGPGTRLTVT.

The V and J genes are TRBV24-1 and TRBJ2-2, with 9 bases identical to TRBD2. The V gene's germline CDR1 is KGHDR and CDR2 SFDVKD. V trimming: 7 bases; J trimming: 5 bases; junction bases outside the gene matches: 19. The CDR3 runs 19 residues. The CDR3 DNA reads TGTGCCACCAGCAAGGAGACTAGCGGAAGCTGGAGAGGAACCGGGGAGCTGTTTTTT. Its protein is CATSKETSGSWRGTGELFF.

The rearrangement joins TRBV12-3 or TRBV12-4 to TRBJ1-1; possible D gene TRBD1, 6 bases. With 3 bases removed from V and 6 bases from J, the gap between germline ends came to 11 bases. This CDR3 is built from 13 residues. CDR3 in amino acids: CASSFEGGAEAFF. CDR3 nucleotides: TGTGCCAGCAGTTTTGAGGGGGGAGCTGAAGCTTTCTTT.

The chain is built from TRBV12-3 or TRBV12-4 and TRBJ2-3, with 11 nucleotides matching TRBD2. After removal of 3 bases from V and 3 bases from J, the junction contained 2 bases not matched to a gene. The CDR3 has 15 residues. The CDR3 loop is CASSFRTSGTDTQYF. Written as DNA, the CDR3 is TGTGCCAGCAGTTTCCGGACTAGCGGGACAGATACGCAGTATTTT.

CDR3 loop: CSVLPYRQETQYF. DNA of the CDR3: TGCAGCGTTCTCCCCTACCGCCAAGAGACCCAGTACTTC. This chain uses TRBV29-1 with TRBJ2-5; no reliable D call. Trimming removed 5 bases from V and 1 base from J, with 11 bases in between. Germline V lookup: CDR1 SQVTM, CDR2 ANQGSEA. The CDR3 runs 13 residues.

This clonotype was counted only a few times. Mismatch with germline at one junction end may stem from a read error. The chain has TRBV3-1 and TRBJ2-7; 9 bases map to TRBD2. The CDR3 is 15 residues long. Germline CDR1 reads LGHDT; CDR2 reads YNNKEL (reference sequence). The CDR3 nucleotides are TGTGCCAGCAGCCAAGCGCGGGAGGGACCCTACCAGCAGTACTTC. Translation: CASSQAREGPYQQYF.

The V call is TRBV18, the J call TRBJ2-7, with 10 bases aligning to TRBD2. The CDR3 totals 16 residues. The J segment lost 2 bases and the V segment lost 2 bases, leaving 6 bases of the junction unmatched. The germline V gene has CDR1 KGHSH and CDR2 LQKENI. Here the CDR3 DNA reads TGTGCCAGCTCACCAGGCACTAGCGGGGTCCCCTACGAGCAGTACTTC. It yields the protein CASSPGTSGVPYEQYF.

The chain couples TRBV9 to TRBJ2-1; perhaps TRBD2 as D (6 bases). The length of the CDR3 is 18 residues. V gave up 4 bases and J gave up 7 bases, with 27 bases separating them. Per the germline V gene, CDR1 is SGDLS and CDR2 is YYNGEE. CDR3 loop: CASSTRRTLRETWNEQFF. The CDR3 DNA is TGTGCCAGCAGCACCCGGAGAACGTTACGGGAGACTTGGAATGAGCAGTTCTTC.

This clonotype showed up just a few times. The chain links TRBV7-6 to TRBJ1-6, with D hard to call. Germline V lookup: CDR1 SGHVS, CDR2 FNYEAQ. This CDR3 region has 15 residues. Trimming pared 1 base from V and 8 bases from J, leaving 12 bases between. CDR3 loop: CASSLGAAGDSPLHF. CDR3 coding DNA: TGTGCCAGCAGCTTAGGGGCAGCAGGAGATTCACCCCTCCACTTT.

V gene TRBV12-3 or TRBV12-4 combines with J gene TRBJ2-6; a weak D match, TRBD1 (5 bases). V dropped 2 bases and J dropped 3 bases, with 5 bases sitting between them. There are 14 residues in the CDR3. The CDR3 spells CASSLQGGANVLTF. The CDR3 nucleotides read TGTGCCAGCAGTTTACAGGGTGGGGCCAACGTCCTGACTTTC.

V gene TRBV27 combines with J gene TRBJ2-2; TRBD1 agrees at 11 bases. Germline V gene data show CDR1 as MNHEY and CDR2 as SMNVEV (reference sequence). This CDR3 contains 16 residues. V was pared by 5 bases and J by 6 bases, with 8 bases of the junction left unmatched. CDR3 residues: CASSPSRDRGSGELFF. As DNA, the CDR3 is TGTGCCAGCAGTCCCAGCCGGGACAGGGGGTCCGGGGAGCTGTTTTTT.

This clonotype was detected many times. The chain couples TRBV7-9 to TRBJ2-1, with no clear D. Germline values: CDR1 SEHNR, CDR2 FQNEAQ (reference sequence). CDR3 size: 12 residues. V shed 0 bases and J shed 5 bases, with 2 bases lying between them. Written as DNA, the CDR3 is TGTGCCAGCAGCTTAGCAGACAATGAGCAGTTCTTC. Translated, it gives CASSLADNEQFF. The full variable domain, completed using reference TRBV7-9 and TRBJ2-1, is DTGVSQNPRHKITKRGQNVTFRCDPISEHNRLYWYRQTLGQGPEFLTYFQNEAQLEKSRLLSDRFSAERPKGSFSTLEIQRTEQGDSAMYLCASSLADNEQFFGPGTRLTVL.

This clonotype was recorded a few times. The chain carries TRBV2 and TRBJ2-7; possibly TRBD2 for D (6 bases). Trimming took 7 bases from V and 7 from J, leaving 23 bases between them. The CDR3 extends over 15 amino acids. Germline-derived CDR1 and CDR2 are SNHLY and FYNNEI. The CDR3 nucleotides are TGTGCCAGCACCCTCCTCCCCGCAGGGAGGAGTGAGCAGTACTTC. It is translated as CASTLLPAGRSEQYF. Looking up the rest from reference TRBV2 and TRBJ2-7 gives the full variable domain: EPEVTQTPSHQVTQMGQEVILRCVPISNHLYFYWYRQILGQKVEFLVSFYNNEISEKSEIFDDQFSVERPDGSNFTLKIRSTKLEDSAMYFCASTLLPAGRSEQYFGPGTRLTVT.

This chain joins TRBV7-2 and TRBJ2-2; D is ambiguous. Germline loops: CDR1 SGHTA, CDR2 FQGNSA. V was cut by 5 bases and J by 7 bases, with 11 bases left in between. The length of the CDR3 is 13 residues. In DNA form, the CDR3 reads TGTGCCAGCAGCCCCGTAAGATTCGGGGAGCTGTTTTTT. This gives the protein CASSPVRFGELFF. The full variable domain, in which reference TRBV7-2 and TRBJ2-2 provide the parts outside the CDR3, is GAGVSQSPSNKVTEKGKDVELRCDPISGHTALYWYRQSLGQGLEFLIYFQGNSAPDKSGLPSDRFSAERTGGSVSTLTIQRTQQEDSAVYLCASSPVRFGELFFGEGSRLTVL.

The V call is TRBV7-9, the J call TRBJ1-1; no firm D call. The CDR3 contains 15 residues. The V end lost 2 bases, the J end lost 3 bases, and 13 bases lay between the germline ends. CDR1 SEHNR and CDR2 FQNEAQ come from the germline V gene (reference sequence). The CDR3 region has the DNA TGTGCCAGCAGCTTAAATGGGTGGGTTGACACTGAAGCTTTCTTT. It yields the protein CASSLNGWVDTEAFF.

This clonotype was seen a handful of times. V gene TRBV7-9 combines with J gene TRBJ2-1; 10 bases agree with TRBD2. Germline V CDR1 and CDR2: SEHNR, FQNEAQ (reference sequence). J gave up 9 bases and V 3 bases, and 11 bases lay outside the gene matches. The CDR3 contains 16 residues. The CDR3 bases are TGTGCCAGCAGCTTCACCTCAGCGGGAGGGCGGGTTGAGCAGTTCTTC. Its translation: CASSFTSAGGRVEQFF.

This clonotype was counted between two and nine times. This chain uses TRBV2 with TRBJ2-1, with a tentative D call TRBD2 (6 bases). Looked up from germline, CDR1 is SNHLY and CDR2 is FYNNEI. Deletions cut 7 bases from V and 9 bases from J, with 22 bases between. This CDR3 region has 15 residues. As DNA, the CDR3 is TGTGCCAGCACTTCCCCGGGAGTAACCTACGTTGAGCAGTTCTTC. Translated, it gives CASTSPGVTYVEQFF.

This clonotype was found many times. This chain uses TRBV9 with TRBJ2-7; D uncertain. Per the germline V gene, CDR1 is SGDLS and CDR2 is YYNGEE. The germline V and J ends were trimmed by 0 bases and 3 bases, with 10 bases remaining between them. The CDR3 spans 14 residues. This CDR3 reads CASSVADQLYEQYF. CDR3 in DNA: TGTGCCAGCAGCGTAGCTGACCAACTCTACGAGCAGTACTTC.

This clonotype was observed a few times. The chain couples TRBV5-4 to TRBJ1-4; TRBD1 is a possible D gene (6 bases). The V end lost 4 bases, the J end lost 7 bases, and 14 bases lay between the germline ends. Germline V gene data show CDR1 as SGHNT and CDR2 as YYREEE (reference sequence). The CDR3 contains 14 residues. The CDR3 protein is CASSVGGDGEKLFF. As DNA, the CDR3 is TGTGCCAGCAGCGTAGGGGGGGATGGTGAAAAACTGTTTTTT.

In this sample, this clonotype turned up a few times. The chain is built from TRBV7-2 and TRBJ1-1; 10 nucleotides line up with TRBD1. Germline V gene data show CDR1 as SGHTA and CDR2 as FQGNSA. V shed 2 bases and J 7 bases; nucleotides not matched to a gene: 7. The CDR3 contains 15 residues. The CDR3 loop is CASSLSSGTGDEAFF. The CDR3, as DNA: TGTGCCAGCAGCTTATCCTCCGGGACAGGGGATGAAGCTTTCTTT.

The V call is TRBV27, the J call TRBJ2-3; the match to TRBD1 covers 8 bases. The germline CDR1 and CDR2 sequences are MNHEY and SMNVEV (reference sequence). The CDR3 totals 17 residues. V dropped 1 base and J dropped 2; count of bases not matched to a gene: 8. The chain's CDR3 is CASSLFPGRGLTDTQYF. The CDR3 DNA sequence: TGTGCCAGCAGTTTATTCCCGGGCAGGGGGCTCACAGATACGCAGTATTTT.

This clonotype occurred a few times. The chain couples TRBV6-6 to TRBJ1-1; D is unclear. Trimming took 6 bases from V and 0 from J, leaving 11 bases between them. In germline, CDR1 is MNHNY, CDR2 SVGAGI (reference sequence). This CDR3 has 14 residues. CDR3: CASSDVEMNTEAFF. CDR3 in DNA: TGTGCCAGCAGCGACGTTGAAATGAACACTGAAGCTTTCTTT.

The V and J genes are TRBV7-2 and TRBJ2-7; TRBD1 matches 11 bases. Germline-derived CDR1 and CDR2 are SGHTA and FQGNSA. Trimming at V came to 2 bases and at J to 5 bases, leaving 5 bases not matched to a gene. The CDR3 sequence is 15 residues long. Here the CDR3 DNA reads TGTGCCAGCAGCTTAAGGAGGACAGGGGGCGACGAGCAGTACTTC. Its protein is CASSLRRTGGDEQYF.

The CDR3 region is CASSGGTDYNSPLHF. As DNA, the CDR3 is TGTGCCAGCAGCGGCGGGACGGATTATAATTCACCCCTCCACTTT. The chain combines TRBV7-9 with TRBJ1-6; D might be TRBD1 (5 bases). The V gene lost 5 bases and the J gene lost 4 bases, with 12 bases spanning the gap. The CDR3 has 15 amino acids. From germline, CDR1 is SEHNR and CDR2 FQNEAQ (reference sequence).